This T cell receptor beta chain was documented in a study of tissue T cells after allogeneic stem cell transplantation. Study as a whole: Adult allogeneic hematopoietic cell transplant recipients with steroid-refractory graft-versus-host disease were prospectively enrolled for research autopsy. Graft-versus-host disease patients received grafts, four unmodified and three CD34-selected to deplete T cells.

The CDR3 is made up of 15 amino acids. The V segment lost 0 bases and the J segment 5 bases; nucleotides outside the gene matches: 7. Germline V CDR1 and CDR2: SGHRS, YFSETQ. Regarding this clone: Its specificity is unknown.

TCRdb keeps only in-frame clones here, not all; method: immunoSEQ multiplex PCR. The data contain roughly 42,000 clones, roughly 90% of them seen just once; the ten biggest clones take up about 4%. Findings of the study overall: Few T cell clones were shared across patients, but motif clusters showed tissue-specific shared signatures.

Material: blood, obtained before transplantation. This chain joins TRBV5-1 and TRBJ2-7; TRBD2 matches at 8 bases. The TCR was taken from a woman aged 35 to 69 who later had graft-versus-host disease after an allogeneic stem cell transplant. CDR3 nucleotides: TGCGCCAGCAGCTTGGGGGCTGGGACTAGAAACGAGCAGTACTTC. Its protein is CASSLGAGTRNEQYF. The full variable domain, with the rest looked up from reference TRBV5-1 and TRBJ2-7, is KAGVTQTPRYLIKTRGQQVTLSCSPISGHRSVSWYQQTPGQGLQFLFEYFSETQRNKGNFPGRFSGRQFSNSRSEMNVSTLELGDSALYLCASSLGAGTRNEQYFGPGTRLTVT.